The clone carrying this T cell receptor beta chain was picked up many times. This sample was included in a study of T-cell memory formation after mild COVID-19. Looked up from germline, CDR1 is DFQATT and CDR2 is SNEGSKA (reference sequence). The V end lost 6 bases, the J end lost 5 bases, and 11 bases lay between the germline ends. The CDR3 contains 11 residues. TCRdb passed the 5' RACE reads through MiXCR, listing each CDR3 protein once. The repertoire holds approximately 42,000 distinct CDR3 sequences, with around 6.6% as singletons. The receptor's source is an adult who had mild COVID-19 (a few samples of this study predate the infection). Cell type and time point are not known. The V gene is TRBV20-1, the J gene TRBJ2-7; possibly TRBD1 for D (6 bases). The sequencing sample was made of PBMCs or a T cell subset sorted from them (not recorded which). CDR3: CSAAQGNEQYF. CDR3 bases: TGCAGTGCAGCACAGGGTAACGAGCAGTACTTC.